A selection of T cell receptor beta chains follows, all from one sample in a study of T cells in Graves' hyperthyroidism and ophthalmopathy. TCRdb reprocessed the multiplex PCR reads via MiXCR and lists one record per CDR3 protein. Of around 420,000 distinct CDR3 sequences in the sample, around 16% were seen once. Sequencing was done on a sample of blood. The receptor source for this set is a woman between 18 and 29 years old with Graves' hyperthyroidism. Both conserved end residues are part of each CDR3. Each record gives: D gene, V gene, J gene, clone size, CDR3 DNA, CDR3 protein. The D gene is left open where the match is weak. Not every row has a clone size; where given, it reads once, few, many or a size class.

D: .; V: TRBV7-3; J: TRBJ1-2; size: many; DNA: TGTGCCAGCAGTCCGAACAGTGCCCGTAATGGCTACACCTTC; CDR3: CASSPNSARNGYTF
D: .; V: TRBV6-5; J: TRBJ1-1; size: few; DNA: TGTGCCAGCAGTTACTCGTCGGGGAGCACTGAAGCTTTCTTT; CDR3: CASSYSSGSTEAFF
D: .; V: TRBV24-1; J: TRBJ2-1; size: .; DNA: TGTGCCACCAGTGATTTGGACGCAAACTCCTACAATGGGCAGTTCTTC; CDR3: CATSDLDANSYNGQFF
D: .; V: TRBV20-1; J: TRBJ1-6; size: few; DNA: TGCAGTGCGGGAATCACACAGGGACCGTATAATTCACCCCTCCACTTT; CDR3: CSAGITQGPYNSPLHF
D: .; V: TRBV20-1; J: TRBJ1-3; size: .; DNA: TGCAGTGCTAGAGATCAGGGAACCGGAAACACCATATATTTT; CDR3: CSARDQGTGNTIYF
D: .; V: TRBV4-1; J: TRBJ1-2; size: .; DNA: TGCGCCAGCAGCCAAGACCAACTCCAGGACTATGGCTACACCTTC; CDR3: CASSQDQLQDYGYTF
D: .; V: TRBV18; J: TRBJ1-2; size: many; DNA: TGTGCCAGCTCACCCACGCAGGGCTATGGCTACACCTTC; CDR3: CASSPTQGYGYTF
D: TRBD2; V: TRBV5-1; J: TRBJ2-3; size: few; DNA: TGCGCCAGCAGCTTGAGGCTAGCGGGGAATACAGATACGCAGTATTTT; CDR3: CASSLRLAGNTDTQYF
D: .; V: TRBV24-1; J: TRBJ2-3; size: many; DNA: TGTGCCACCAGTGATTTCCGGAGCGCAGATACGCAGTATTTT; CDR3: CATSDFRSADTQYF
D: TRBD1; V: TRBV10-3; J: TRBJ1-4; size: .; DNA: TGTGCCATCAGGGGACAGGGCAATGAAAAACTGTTTTTT; CDR3: CAIRGQGNEKLFF
D: .; V: TRBV7-9; J: TRBJ1-4; size: once; DNA: TGTGCCAGCAGACCCGGGGGGGGGCGGCCTAATGAAAAACTGTTTTTT; CDR3: CASRPGGGRPNEKLFF
D: .; V: TRBV7-8; J: TRBJ2-3; size: many; DNA: TGTGCCAGCAGCTTCAGAGGGGTATGGGGCACAGATACGCAGTATTTT; CDR3: CASSFRGVWGTDTQYF
D: .; V: TRBV6-1; J: TRBJ2-1; size: many; DNA: TGTGCCAGCAGTAATGGGTTATCCTACAATGAGCAGTTCTTC; CDR3: CASSNGLSYNEQFF
D: .; V: TRBV28; J: TRBJ2-6; size: many; DNA: TGTGCCAGCAGTTTTGCCCAGGTCATGGCCAACGTCCTGACTTTC; CDR3: CASSFAQVMANVLTF
D: .; V: TRBV20-1; J: TRBJ1-1; size: .; DNA: TGCAGTGCGAATTCAAAGGTGAACACTGAAGCTTTCTTT; CDR3: CSANSKVNTEAFF
D: .; V: TRBV12-3/TRBV12-4; J: TRBJ1-6; size: many; DNA: TGTGCCAGCAGTCCCCGGTGGGGGGTACTCGATAATTCACCCCTCCACTTT; CDR3: CASSPRWGVLDNSPLHF
D: TRBD1; V: TRBV12-3/TRBV12-4; J: TRBJ1-5; size: .; DNA: TGTGCCAGCACCCAGGGGGGGGCCCAGCATTTT; CDR3: CASTQGGAQHF
D: TRBD2; V: TRBV28; J: TRBJ2-1; size: many; DNA: TGTGCCAGCAGTTTATCGACTAGCGGGAGCAATGAGCAGTTCTTC; CDR3: CASSLSTSGSNEQFF
D: .; V: TRBV24-1; J: TRBJ2-3; size: many; DNA: TGTGCCACCAGTGATGGTTCGGGGCGGCCAGATACGCAGTATTTT; CDR3: CATSDGSGRPDTQYF
D: TRBD1; V: TRBV6-2/TRBV6-3; J: TRBJ1-1; size: .; DNA: TGTGCCAGCAGTCAGGGGGAATTGATGGCTTTCTTT; CDR3: CASSQGELMAFF
D: .; V: TRBV6-2/TRBV6-3; J: TRBJ2-3; size: .; DNA: TGTGCCAGCAGTTACTCGATAAACGGACTCACAGATACGCAGTATTTT; CDR3: CASSYSINGLTDTQYF
D: TRBD2; V: TRBV10-3; J: TRBJ2-2; size: many; DNA: TGTGCCATCAGTGGGACTAGCTCAGGCGGGGAGCTGTTTTTT; CDR3: CAISGTSSGGELFF
D: .; V: TRBV4-1; J: TRBJ1-1; size: many; DNA: TGCGCCAGCAAGAGGGCAGTACTTCTGAACACTGAAGCTTTCTTT; CDR3: CASKRAVLLNTEAFF
D: TRBD2; V: TRBV20-1; J: TRBJ2-3; size: .; DNA: TGCAGTGCTAGCTTCGGACTAGCGGGATCTAGCACAGATACGCAGTATTTT; CDR3: CSASFGLAGSSTDTQYF
D: .; V: TRBV5-1; J: TRBJ2-5; size: many; DNA: TGTGCCAGCAGTTTACTAGGGGGGCAAGAGACCCAGTACTTC; CDR3: CASSLLGGQETQYF
D: TRBD1; V: TRBV2; J: TRBJ1-2; size: many; DNA: TGTGCCAGCATTCCCGGGGGACAGGGATTGATAAGCTACACCTTC; CDR3: CASIPGGQGLISYTF
D: .; V: TRBV19; J: TRBJ2-7; size: .; DNA: TGTGCCAGTAGTCTGCTATTAGGCGCTAGCTCCTACGAGCAGTACTTC; CDR3: CASSLLLGASSYEQYF
D: .; V: TRBV29-1; J: TRBJ1-2; size: few; DNA: TGCAGCGTTGAACGGCCGGTTAACTATGGCTACACCTTC; CDR3: CSVERPVNYGYTF
D: TRBD2; V: TRBV7-9; J: TRBJ2-3; size: .; DNA: TGTGCCGGGGGCGGGGGGACCGAAACTACGCAGTATTTT; CDR3: CAGGGGTETTQYF
D: .; V: TRBV5-1; J: TRBJ1-4; size: .; DNA: TGCGCCAGCAGCCCCGGCAGGGGTAATGAAAAACTGTTTTTT; CDR3: CASSPGRGNEKLFF
D: .; V: TRBV5-1; J: TRBJ2-3; size: .; DNA: TGCGCCAGCAGCTTAGGGGCAGGACCCTTGAGCACAGATACGCAGTATTTT; CDR3: CASSLGAGPLSTDTQYF
D: TRBD2; V: TRBV5-1; J: TRBJ2-1; size: many; DNA: TGCGCCAGCAGCGTCCGGACTAGCAGGTACAATGAGCAGTTCTTC; CDR3: CASSVRTSRYNEQFF
D: .; V: TRBV6-2/TRBV6-3; J: TRBJ2-7; size: many; DNA: TGTGCCAGCAGTTCCATAGCGTTCCACTACGAGCAGTACTTC; CDR3: CASSSIAFHYEQYF
D: .; V: TRBV6-1; J: TRBJ1-1; size: many; DNA: TGTGCCAGCAGTTTGGGCCTGGGGGCTAGAAACGAAGCTTTCTTT; CDR3: CASSLGLGARNEAFF
D: TRBD1; V: TRBV19; J: TRBJ2-5; size: .; DNA: TGTGCCAGTAGTATTGATGGGACAGGGGGCGAAGAGACCCAGTACTTC; CDR3: CASSIDGTGGEETQYF
D: .; V: TRBV29-1; J: TRBJ1-4; size: .; DNA: TGCAGCACCGACAGGAGGGAATCTAGTGAAAAACTGTTTTTT; CDR3: CSTDRRESSEKLFF
D: TRBD2; V: TRBV7-6; J: TRBJ2-3; size: many; DNA: TGTGCCAGCAGCCGACACCGGACTAGCATCACGACGGATACGCAGTATTTT; CDR3: CASSRHRTSITTDTQYF
D: .; V: TRBV6-2/TRBV6-3; J: TRBJ1-1; size: few; DNA: TGTGCCTCCAGGCCTTTGATAAACACTGAAGCTTTCTTT; CDR3: CASRPLINTEAFF
D: .; V: TRBV7-8; J: TRBJ1-2; size: .; DNA: TGTGCCAGCAGCTTATCGATATTGGGGGCTTATGGCTACACCTTC; CDR3: CASSLSILGAYGYTF
D: .; V: TRBV20-1; J: TRBJ2-3; size: many; DNA: TGCAGTGCTAGGGCGGGCGGACCCCCGGATACGCAGTATTTT; CDR3: CSARAGGPPDTQYF
D: .; V: TRBV12-3/TRBV12-4; J: TRBJ1-6; size: few; DNA: TGTGCCAGCAGTTTACGAGGGACACCCCTCCACTTT; CDR3: CASSLRGTPLHF
D: .; V: TRBV10-3; J: TRBJ2-1; size: many; DNA: TGTGCCATCAGTGAATCCCCGCCGTCGAACAATGAGCAGTTCTTC; CDR3: CAISESPPSNNEQFF
D: .; V: TRBV3-1; J: TRBJ2-1; size: .; DNA: TGTGCCAGCAGCAAGGCCGAGACTGCATTTCTCTTC; CDR3: CASSKAETAFLF
D: TRBD2; V: TRBV19; J: TRBJ2-1; size: .; DNA: TGTGCCAGTAGTATAGGGACTAGCCCCAATGAGCAGTTCTTC; CDR3: CASSIGTSPNEQFF
D: TRBD1; V: TRBV19; J: TRBJ1-2; size: few; DNA: TGTGCCAGTAGTACGGGGACAGACTCTCCACTCTATGGCTACACCTTC; CDR3: CASSTGTDSPLYGYTF
D: .; V: TRBV12-3/TRBV12-4; J: TRBJ1-6; size: many; DNA: TGTGCCAGCAGGTTCGATAGTGCGTGGGATTCACCCCTCCACTTT; CDR3: CASRFDSAWDSPLHF
D: .; V: TRBV12-3/TRBV12-4; J: TRBJ1-2; size: many; DNA: TGTGCCAGCAGTTTGTCAGGACGGAACTATGGCTACACCTTC; CDR3: CASSLSGRNYGYTF
D: TRBD1; V: TRBV2; J: TRBJ2-7; size: many; DNA: TGTGCCAGTAGAGGGGGCCGGCAGGGCTTCTACGAGCAGTACTTC; CDR3: CASRGGRQGFYEQYF
D: TRBD2; V: TRBV7-9; J: TRBJ2-3; size: few; DNA: TGTGCCAGCAGCCCCGGGACTAGCGTGTATACGCAGTATTTT; CDR3: CASSPGTSVYTQYF
D: .; V: TRBV6-2/TRBV6-3; J: TRBJ1-1; size: many; DNA: TGTGCCAGCAGCGCATCGGGAGAGTACCACCATGAAGCTTTCTTT; CDR3: CASSASGEYHHEAFF
D: .; V: TRBV20-1; J: TRBJ2-7; size: few; DNA: TGCAGTGCTAGAGATTCAAGGGGGACCTACGAGCAGTACTTC; CDR3: CSARDSRGTYEQYF
D: .; V: TRBV12-3/TRBV12-4; J: TRBJ1-5; size: many; DNA: TGTGCCAGCAGTTTAAAGTCCACCCAGCCCCAGCATTTT; CDR3: CASSLKSTQPQHF
D: .; V: TRBV6-1; J: TRBJ1-3; size: .; DNA: TGTGCCAGCACAATCGGAGGCTCTGGAAACACCATATATTTT; CDR3: CASTIGGSGNTIYF
D: .; V: TRBV5-1; J: TRBJ2-7; size: many; DNA: TGCGCCAGCAGCTTTTCGGGACAAGATCTCGAGCAGTACTTC; CDR3: CASSFSGQDLEQYF
D: .; V: TRBV20-1; J: TRBJ1-2; size: many; DNA: TGCAGTGCTAGAGCAGGCGTACTCGGTAACTACACCTTC; CDR3: CSARAGVLGNYTF
D: .; V: TRBV10-3; J: TRBJ1-2; size: .; DNA: TGTGCCATCAGGCTCCAGGGTAACGATGGCTACACCTTC; CDR3: CAIRLQGNDGYTF
D: TRBD1; V: TRBV5-1; J: TRBJ1-2; size: .; DNA: TGCGCCAGCAGCCGGACAGGGGGACATGGCTACACCTTC; CDR3: CASSRTGGHGYTF